The 26 T cell receptor beta chains in this list originate from one sample, sequenced in a study of beta chain features in type 1 diabetes. Their recognized antigens are unknown. The whole isolated RNA underwent reverse transcription, so sequencing captured expressed TCRB transcripts. Assay used: immunoSEQ multiplex PCR; TCRdb lists only in-frame clones, some missing. Of under 200,000 clones in the sample, about 8.3% were seen once. The study's findings and limits: Patients with Type 1 diabetes showed moderately but significantly shorter TCRB CDR3s in all four CD4+ subsets.

Material: central memory CD4+ T cells from blood. The receptors derive from a woman aged 18-30 years with type 1 diabetes.

This clone turned up a few times. This chain joins TRBV5-6 and TRBJ2-6; D unresolved. The CDR3 sequence is 14 residues long. Trimming removed 7 bases at V and 2 bases at J, with 10 bases between. Germline assignment: CDR1 SGHDT and CDR2 YYEEEE. CDR3 in DNA: TGTGCCAGCCACTCCCTTGCTGGGGCCAACGTCCTGACTTTC. As protein: CASHSLAGANVLTF. The full variable domain, completed using reference TRBV5-6 and TRBJ2-6, is DAGVTQSPTHLIKTRGQQVTLRCSPKSGHDTVSWYQQALGQGPQFIFQYYEEEERQRGNFPDRFSGHQFPNYSSELNVNALLLGDSALYLCASHSLAGANVLTFGAGSRLTVL.

The V call is TRBV7-3, the J call TRBJ2-6; 7 bases fit TRBD2. Losses at the gene ends were 5 bases for V and 2 bases for J; bases not matched to a gene: 9. Germline V gives CDR1 SGHTA, CDR2 FQGTGA. The CDR3 loop spans 17 amino acids. CDR3 bases: TGTGCCAGCAGCCCAGCGGGGCTCCTCACTGGGGCCAACGTCCTGACTTTC. It is translated as CASSPAGLLTGANVLTF.

This clone has a handful of counts. This chain joins TRBV2 and TRBJ1-4; D unresolved. Germline V gives CDR1 SNHLY, CDR2 FYNNEI. The V and J ends lost 8 bases and 5 bases respectively, with 15 bases between them. The CDR3 loop spans 14 amino acids. The CDR3 region has the DNA TGTGCCAGCCGTTCGGGGTCGATAAATGAAAAACTGTTTTTT. This encodes CASRSGSINEKLFF.

This clone has more than one count but fewer than ten. The chain recombines TRBV5-1 with TRBJ2-7; D remains unclear. Trimming removed 5 bases at V and 6 bases at J, with 15 bases between. The CDR3 contains 13 residues. CDR1 is SGHRS and CDR2 is YFSETQ in the germline V gene. The CDR3 DNA sequence: TGCGCCAGCAGTTTCCGCCCTGCTAGCGAGCAGTACTTC. It specifies CASSFRPASEQYF. The full variable domain, with the rest looked up from reference TRBV5-1 and TRBJ2-7, is KAGVTQTPRYLIKTRGQQVTLSCSPISGHRSVSWYQQTPGQGLQFLFEYFSETQRNKGNFPGRFSGRQFSNSRSEMNVSTLELGDSALYLCASSFRPASEQYFGPGTRLTVT.

This clone was seen only a few times. The rearrangement links TRBV28 to TRBJ2-1, with a possible D match to TRBD1 (6 bases). Germline V CDR1 and CDR2: MDHEN, SYDVKM. This CDR3 comprises 14 residues. Between the trimmed V and J ends, which lost 7 bases and 8 bases, there was a span of 18 bases. The CDR3 protein is CASTYTGKKDEQFF. The CDR3 DNA reads as TGTGCCAGCACCTACACAGGGAAGAAAGATGAGCAGTTCTTC.

The chain employs TRBV30 and TRBJ2-1; the match to TRBD2 covers 13 bases. CDR1 GTSNPN and CDR2 SVGIG come from the germline V gene (reference sequence). This CDR3 is built from 15 residues. Germline trimming cut 3 bases from V and 3 bases from J; bases unmatched to any gene: 2. The CDR3 region is CAWSRTSGSYNEQFF. The CDR3 coding sequence is TGTGCCTGGAGCCGGACTAGCGGGAGCTACAATGAGCAGTTCTTC.

This clone has just a few counts. The chain combines TRBV27 with TRBJ2-4; TRBD2 might be the D (6 bases). The CDR3 spans 18 residues. CDR1 MNHEY and CDR2 SMNVEV come from the germline V gene (reference sequence). V dropped 5 bases and J dropped 0 bases, with 20 bases sitting between them. CDR3 nucleotides: TGTGCCAGCAGTCTCCGTGGCCCGGGGACTTTAGCCAAAAACATTCAGTACTTC. Its protein product is CASSLRGPGTLAKNIQYF.

This clone was observed a handful of times. This sequence joins TRBV9 and TRBJ2-4; a possible D gene is TRBD2 (5 bases). The CDR3 has 15 residues. Trimming took off 1 base at V and 8 bases at J, with 16 bases between the two ends. The germline CDR1 and CDR2 sequences are SGDLS and YYNGEE. The CDR3 bases are TGTGCCAGCAGCGTACGACACGAAACGGAGGACATTCAGTACTTC. This codes for CASSVRHETEDIQYF.

J is TRBJ2-7 and V is TRBV7-8, with 7 positions matching TRBD1. This CDR3 is 17 amino acids long. With 0 bases clipped from V and 6 bases from J, the junction kept 14 bases outside the gene matches. CDR1 is SGHVS and CDR2 is FQNEAQ in the germline V gene. The CDR3 DNA reads TGTGCCAGCAGCTTAGCCCGAGACAGGGCTGGGGTGAGCGAGCAGTACTTC. Protein: CASSLARDRAGVSEQYF.

The CDR3 DNA sequence: TGCAGTGCTAGTAGAAAAGAGACCCAGTACTTC. Encoded protein: CSASRKETQYF. V usage is TRBV20-1 and J usage is TRBJ2-5, with unresolved D. The CDR3 sequence is 11 residues long. CDR1 is DFQATT, CDR2 SNEGSKA, per germline (reference sequence). V was clipped by 3 bases and J by 3 bases, with 5 bases between them.

The gene calls are TRBV7-3 and TRBJ2-5, with D maybe TRBD2 (5 bases). Germline loops: CDR1 SGHTA, CDR2 FQGTGA. Deletions cut 6 bases from V and 4 bases from J, with 12 bases between. This CDR3 is built from 13 residues. In DNA, the CDR3 is TGTGCCAGCAGTTCCTCGGCGGGAGAGACCCAGTACTTC. It yields the protein CASSSSAGETQYF.

The V call is TRBV7-9, the J call TRBJ1-1, with a tentative D call TRBD1 (6 bases). This CDR3 contains 12 residues. Germline CDR1 SEHNR, CDR2 FQNEAQ (reference sequence). V dropped 3 bases and J dropped 7 bases, with 9 bases sitting between them. CDR3 residues: CASSLDSNEAFF. The CDR3, as DNA: TGTGCCAGCAGCTTGGACAGTAATGAAGCTTTCTTT.

This clone showed up just a few times. The rearrangement links TRBV29-1 to TRBJ2-4; perhaps TRBD1 as D (6 bases). Germline lookup yields CDR1 SQVTM and CDR2 ANQGSEA. The length of the CDR3 is 16 residues. The V end was cut by 1 base, the J end by 0 bases, with 13 bases between. CDR3 sequence: CSVEGTVTLAKNIQYF. The CDR3 DNA reads TGCAGCGTTGAAGGGACAGTCACTTTAGCCAAAAACATTCAGTACTTC.

The chain employs TRBV6-5 and TRBJ2-1; D gene uncertain. Looked up from germline, CDR1 is MNHEY and CDR2 is SVGAGI. The CDR3 is made up of 14 amino acids. V shed 0 bases and J shed 10 bases, with 13 bases lying between them. CDR3 sequence: CASSYSLAEREQFF. The DNA of the CDR3 is TGTGCCAGCAGTTACTCGCTTGCGGAGAGGGAGCAGTTCTTC.

This clone occurred a few times. The J gene is TRBJ1-4, the V gene TRBV4-3, with 9 bases matching TRBD1. This CDR3 is built from 16 residues. The trim removed 3 bases at V and 5 bases at J, leaving 7 bases unmatched. Germline lookup yields CDR1 LGHNA and CDR2 YSLEER. CDR3 sequence: CASSQGQGTNNEKLFF. The CDR3 DNA reads as TGCGCCAGCAGCCAGGGACAGGGTACGAACAATGAAAAACTGTTTTTT.

The V and J genes are TRBV6-6 and TRBJ2-1, with D possibly TRBD2 on 6 matching bases. Trimming cost V 10 bases and J 2 bases, with 15 bases left between them. Per the germline V gene, CDR1 is MNHNY and CDR2 is SVGAGI (reference sequence). The CDR3 covers 14 residues. Here the CDR3 reads CAISPSVAYNEQFF. CDR3 nucleotides: TGTGCCATCTCTCCTAGCGTCGCCTACAATGAGCAGTTCTTC.

The chain uses TRBV7-9 and TRBJ1-1, with D maybe TRBD1 (5 bases). Between the trimmed V and J ends, which lost 1 base and 1 base, there was a span of 10 bases. This CDR3 comprises 15 residues. Germline CDR1 and CDR2: SEHNR and FQNEAQ (reference sequence). The CDR3 nucleotides read TGTGCCAGCAGCTTAGATAGACAGCCGAACACTGAAGCTTTCTTT. The encoded protein is CASSLDRQPNTEAFF.

This rearrangement joins TRBV7-8 to TRBJ1-4, with D possibly matching TRBD1 (6 bases). The CDR3 extends over 21 amino acids. Per the germline V gene, CDR1 is SGHVS and CDR2 is FQNEAQ. Trimming cost V 1 base and J 0 bases, with 24 bases left between them. The CDR3 protein is CASSLVLGRGGHPTTNEKLFF. CDR3 DNA: TGTGCCAGCAGCTTAGTGCTGGGACGGGGGGGCCACCCAACAACTAATGAAAAACTGTTTTTT.

The CDR3 DNA reads TGTGCCACCAGCAGACAGGGGTACACTGAAGCTTTCTTT. Protein sequence: CATSRQGYTEAFF. The chain couples TRBV15 to TRBJ1-1, with TRBD1 as a possible D gene (6 bases). With 2 bases removed from V and 3 bases from J, the gap between germline ends came to 7 bases. CDR3 size: 13 residues. Germline assignment: CDR1 LNHNV and CDR2 YYDKDF (reference sequence).

This clone came up a few times. The chain joins TRBV7-9 to TRBJ2-7; TRBD1 matches 7 bases. CDR3 length equals 19 residues. CDR1 is SEHNR and CDR2 is FQNEAQ in the germline V gene (reference sequence). Trimming took 5 bases from V and 6 from J; bases not matched to a gene: 25. As DNA, the CDR3 is TGTGCCAGCAGCCCCCCGAGGGGCGGACAGGCCTCTCTTCTCCCCGAGCAGTACTTC. Translation gives CASSPPRGGQASLLPEQYF.

In its sample, this clone was seen a few times. The J gene is TRBJ2-7, the V gene TRBV28; no reliable D call. This CDR3 is built from 12 residues. Germline values: CDR1 MDHEN, CDR2 SYDVKM. The V gene lost 5 bases and the J gene lost 4 bases, with 9 bases spanning the gap. For the CDR3, the DNA is TGTGCCAGCAGTGTATCGAGGTACGAGCAGTACTTC. It codes for CASSVSRYEQYF.

In DNA form, the CDR3 reads TGTGCCAGCAGTGCGGACAGTTACTTCAATGAGCAGTTCTTC. Its translation is CASSADSYFNEQFF. The J gene is TRBJ2-1, the V gene TRBV25-1, with TRBD1 as a possible D gene (6 bases). Germline V gene data show CDR1 as MGHDK and CDR2 as SYGVNS. CDR3 length: 14 residues. Between the trimmed V and J ends, which lost 4 bases and 6 bases, there was a span of 13 bases.

V is TRBV7-9 and J is TRBJ1-5; D not certain. The CDR3 extends over 15 amino acids. Deletions cut 1 base from V and 3 bases from J, with 10 bases between. Germline V gives CDR1 SEHNR, CDR2 FQNEAQ (reference sequence). CDR3: CASSLGAGFNQPQHF. The CDR3 bases are TGTGCCAGCAGCTTAGGGGCAGGTTTCAATCAGCCCCAGCATTTT.

V is TRBV7-2 and J is TRBJ1-5; D is unclear. The CDR3 contains 15 residues. Trimming removed 4 bases at V and 6 bases at J, with 16 bases between. Germline V lookup: CDR1 SGHTA, CDR2 FQGNSA. The CDR3 is CASSSLAGFGQPQHF. CDR3 in DNA: TGTGCCAGCAGCTCCCTGGCGGGGTTTGGTCAGCCCCAGCATTTT.

The CDR3, as DNA: TGTGCCAGCAGCTTAGCCGCGGGGGGGTACAATGAGCAGTTCTTC. It encodes CASSLAAGGYNEQFF. This chain connects TRBV11-2 to TRBJ2-1; 9 bases line up with TRBD2. The CDR3 has 15 residues. The germline V gene has CDR1 SGHAT and CDR2 FQNNGV. The V gene end was trimmed by 1 base and the J gene end by 4 bases; junction bases not matched to a gene: 2.

The V call is TRBV6-1, the J call TRBJ2-3; 7 positions match TRBD2. The CDR3 consists of 14 residues. CDR1 is MNHNS, CDR2 SASEGT, per germline. The V and J ends lost 7 bases and 8 bases, in that order; junction bases with no gene match: 12. DNA for the CDR3: TGTGCCAGCACGCGGAGCGGGGAACAAGTTACGCAGTATTTT. Translation: CASTRSGEQVTQYF.